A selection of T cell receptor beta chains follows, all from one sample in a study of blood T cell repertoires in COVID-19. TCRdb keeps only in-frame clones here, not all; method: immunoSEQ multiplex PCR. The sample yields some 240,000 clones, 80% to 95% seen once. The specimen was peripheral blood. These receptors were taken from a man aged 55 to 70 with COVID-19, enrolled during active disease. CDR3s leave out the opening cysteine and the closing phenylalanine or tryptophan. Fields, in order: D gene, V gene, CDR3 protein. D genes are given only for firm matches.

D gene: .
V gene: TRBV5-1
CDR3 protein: ASSSTGSGNTIY

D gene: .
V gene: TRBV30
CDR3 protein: AWAIRRGSGNTIY

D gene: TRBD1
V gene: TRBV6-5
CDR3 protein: ASSYFGQGGDTEAF

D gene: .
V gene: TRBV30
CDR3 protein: AWSPGFWGGNQPQH

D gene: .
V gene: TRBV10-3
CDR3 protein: AISESGPYEQY

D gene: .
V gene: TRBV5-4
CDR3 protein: ASSLAWGPSTGELF

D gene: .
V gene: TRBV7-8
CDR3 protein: ASSDNWATDTQY

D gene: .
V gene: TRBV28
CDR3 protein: ASCPHEGLEGYNEQF

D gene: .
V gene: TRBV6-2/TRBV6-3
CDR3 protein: ASSSTGPASGNTIY

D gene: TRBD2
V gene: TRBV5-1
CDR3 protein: ASSGIGTTYEQY

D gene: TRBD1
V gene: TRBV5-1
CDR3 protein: ASSSQPLRQGSNQPQH

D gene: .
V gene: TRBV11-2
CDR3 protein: ASSSGTLYGYT

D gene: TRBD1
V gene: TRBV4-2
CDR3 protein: ASRPETGANQPQH

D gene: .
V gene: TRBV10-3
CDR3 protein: AISATGSTGELF

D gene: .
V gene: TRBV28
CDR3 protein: ASSLRQVSYEQY

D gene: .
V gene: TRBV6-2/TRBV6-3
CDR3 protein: ASSSRENQPQH

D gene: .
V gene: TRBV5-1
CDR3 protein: ASSLGQADQPQH

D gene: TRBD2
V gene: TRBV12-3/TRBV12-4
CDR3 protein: ASRLTLAYEQY

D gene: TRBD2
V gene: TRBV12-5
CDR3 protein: ASGKGLAVQVEQF

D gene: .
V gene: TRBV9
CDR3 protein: ASSSGTSNQPQH

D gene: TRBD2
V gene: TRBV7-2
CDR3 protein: ASSRGTSRRNEQF

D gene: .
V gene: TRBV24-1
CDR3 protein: ATSVTGSDGYT

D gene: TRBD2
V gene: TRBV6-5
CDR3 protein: ATTSGSNEQY

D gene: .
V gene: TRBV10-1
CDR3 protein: ASGGSTDTQY

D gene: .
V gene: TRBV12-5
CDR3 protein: ASGLVPQGNQPQH

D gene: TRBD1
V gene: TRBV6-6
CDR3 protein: ASSSQGAYGYT

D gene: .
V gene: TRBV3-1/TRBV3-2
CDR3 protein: ASSQPYIGTDTQY

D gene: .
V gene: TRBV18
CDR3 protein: ASSPTYLSRGNTGELF

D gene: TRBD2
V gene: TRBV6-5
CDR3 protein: ASSPAGTSSYEQY

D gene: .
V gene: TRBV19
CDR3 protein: ASTSATANYGYT

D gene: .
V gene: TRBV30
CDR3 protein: AWSVVRNQPQH

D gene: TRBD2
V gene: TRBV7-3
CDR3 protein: ASSLGGRVDTQY

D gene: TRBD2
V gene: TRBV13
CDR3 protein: ASSLRLAYEQY

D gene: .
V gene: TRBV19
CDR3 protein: ATYDSGFNNEQF

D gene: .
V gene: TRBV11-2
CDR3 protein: ASSTLTDTQY

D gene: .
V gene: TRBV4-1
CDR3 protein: ASSQDWAGDGYT

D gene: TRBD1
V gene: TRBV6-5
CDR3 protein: ASSYSGTGVSPLH